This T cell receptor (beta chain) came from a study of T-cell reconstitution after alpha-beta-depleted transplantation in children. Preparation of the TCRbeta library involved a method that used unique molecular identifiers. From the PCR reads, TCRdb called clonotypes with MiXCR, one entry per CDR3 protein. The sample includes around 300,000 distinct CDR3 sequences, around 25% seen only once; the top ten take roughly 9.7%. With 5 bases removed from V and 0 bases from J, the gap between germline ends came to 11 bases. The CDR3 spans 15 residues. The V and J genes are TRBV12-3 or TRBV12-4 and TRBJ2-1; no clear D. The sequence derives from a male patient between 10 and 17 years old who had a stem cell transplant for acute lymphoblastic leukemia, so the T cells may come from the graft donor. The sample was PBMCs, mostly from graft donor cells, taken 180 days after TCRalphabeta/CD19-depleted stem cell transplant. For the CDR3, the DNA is TGTGCCAGCAGTCTACCTCGGCGCTCCTACAATGAGCAGTTCTTC. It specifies CASSLPRRSYNEQFF.